This entry features one TCR beta chain sequence. Its antigen is undetermined. This CDR3 is built from 13 residues. The germline V gene has CDR1 SQVTM and CDR2 ANQGSEA. This entry is derived from a study of beta chain features in type 1 diabetes. Expressed TCRB transcripts were sequenced, since all the RNA that had been isolated was reverse transcribed. Profiled with immunoSEQ multiplex PCR; TCRdb holds only in-frame clones, not every one. The sample has about 650,000 clones; around an eighth are singletons. Notes on the study in general: In all four CD4+ subsets, TCRB CDR3 length was significantly, moderately reduced in type 1 diabetes.

The receptor comes from a man aged 30 to 39 with type 1 diabetes. The sequenced sample was naive CD4+ T cells from blood. V gene TRBV29-1 combines with J gene TRBJ2-5; D remains unclear. Judging by the DNA end, TRBJ2-7 fits better; the J call may be wrong. The CDR3 is CSVENSLGNEQYF. CDR3 DNA: TGCAGCGTTGAAAACAGCCTAGGGAACGAGCAGTACTTC.